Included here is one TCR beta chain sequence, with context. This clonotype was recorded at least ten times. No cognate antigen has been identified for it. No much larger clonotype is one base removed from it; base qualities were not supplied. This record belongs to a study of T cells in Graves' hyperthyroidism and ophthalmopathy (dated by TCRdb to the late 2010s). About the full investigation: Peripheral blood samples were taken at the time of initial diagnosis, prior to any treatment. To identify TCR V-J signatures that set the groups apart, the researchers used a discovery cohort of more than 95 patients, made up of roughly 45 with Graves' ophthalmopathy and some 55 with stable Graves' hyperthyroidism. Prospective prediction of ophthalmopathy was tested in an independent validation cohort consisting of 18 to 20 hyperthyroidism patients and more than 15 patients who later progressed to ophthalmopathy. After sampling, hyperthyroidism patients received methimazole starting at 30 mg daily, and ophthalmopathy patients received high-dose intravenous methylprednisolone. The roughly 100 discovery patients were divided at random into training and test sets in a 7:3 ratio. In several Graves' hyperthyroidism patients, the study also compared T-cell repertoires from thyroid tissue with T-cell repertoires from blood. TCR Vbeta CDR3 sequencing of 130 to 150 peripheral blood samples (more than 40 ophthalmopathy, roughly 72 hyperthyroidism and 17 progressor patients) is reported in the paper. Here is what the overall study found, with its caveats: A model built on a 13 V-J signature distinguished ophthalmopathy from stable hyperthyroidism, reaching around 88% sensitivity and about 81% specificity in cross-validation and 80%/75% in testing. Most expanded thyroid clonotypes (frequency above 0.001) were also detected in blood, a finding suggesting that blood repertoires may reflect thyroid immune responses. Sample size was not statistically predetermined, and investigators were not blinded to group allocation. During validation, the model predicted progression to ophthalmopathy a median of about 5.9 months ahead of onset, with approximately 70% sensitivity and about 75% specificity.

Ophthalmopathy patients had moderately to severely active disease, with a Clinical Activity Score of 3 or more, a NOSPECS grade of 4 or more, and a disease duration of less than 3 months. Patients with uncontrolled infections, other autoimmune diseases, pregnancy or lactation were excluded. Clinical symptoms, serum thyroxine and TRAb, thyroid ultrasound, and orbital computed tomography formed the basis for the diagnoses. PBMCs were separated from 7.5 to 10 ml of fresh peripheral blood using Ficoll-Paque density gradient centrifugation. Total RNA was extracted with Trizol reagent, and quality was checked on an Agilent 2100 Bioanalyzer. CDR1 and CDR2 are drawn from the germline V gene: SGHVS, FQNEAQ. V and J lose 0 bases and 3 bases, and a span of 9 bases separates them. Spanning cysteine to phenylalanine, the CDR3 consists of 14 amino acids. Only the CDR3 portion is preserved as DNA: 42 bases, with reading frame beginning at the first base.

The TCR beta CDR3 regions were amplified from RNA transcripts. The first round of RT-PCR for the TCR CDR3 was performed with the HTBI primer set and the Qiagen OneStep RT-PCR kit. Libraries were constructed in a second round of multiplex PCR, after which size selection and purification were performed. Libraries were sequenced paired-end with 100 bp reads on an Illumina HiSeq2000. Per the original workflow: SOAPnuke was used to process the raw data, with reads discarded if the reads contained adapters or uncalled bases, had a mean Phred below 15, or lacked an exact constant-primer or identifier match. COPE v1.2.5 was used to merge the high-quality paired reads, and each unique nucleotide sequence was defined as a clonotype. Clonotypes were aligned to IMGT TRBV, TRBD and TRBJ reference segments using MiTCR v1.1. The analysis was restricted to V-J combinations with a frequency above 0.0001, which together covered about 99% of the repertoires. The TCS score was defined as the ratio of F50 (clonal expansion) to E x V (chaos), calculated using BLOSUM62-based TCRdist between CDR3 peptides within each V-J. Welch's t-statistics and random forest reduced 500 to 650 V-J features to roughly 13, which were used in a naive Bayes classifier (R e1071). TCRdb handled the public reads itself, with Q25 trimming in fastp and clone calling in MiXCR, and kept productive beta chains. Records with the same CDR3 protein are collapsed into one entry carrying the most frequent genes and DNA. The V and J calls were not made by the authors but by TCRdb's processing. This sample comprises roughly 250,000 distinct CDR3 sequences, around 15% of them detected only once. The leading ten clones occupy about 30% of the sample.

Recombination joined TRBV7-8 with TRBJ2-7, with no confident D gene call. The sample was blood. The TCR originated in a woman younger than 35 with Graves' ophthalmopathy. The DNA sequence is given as TGTGCCAGCAGCTTAGCGCGCGGATACTACGAGCAGTACTTC. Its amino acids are CASSLARGYYEQYF.